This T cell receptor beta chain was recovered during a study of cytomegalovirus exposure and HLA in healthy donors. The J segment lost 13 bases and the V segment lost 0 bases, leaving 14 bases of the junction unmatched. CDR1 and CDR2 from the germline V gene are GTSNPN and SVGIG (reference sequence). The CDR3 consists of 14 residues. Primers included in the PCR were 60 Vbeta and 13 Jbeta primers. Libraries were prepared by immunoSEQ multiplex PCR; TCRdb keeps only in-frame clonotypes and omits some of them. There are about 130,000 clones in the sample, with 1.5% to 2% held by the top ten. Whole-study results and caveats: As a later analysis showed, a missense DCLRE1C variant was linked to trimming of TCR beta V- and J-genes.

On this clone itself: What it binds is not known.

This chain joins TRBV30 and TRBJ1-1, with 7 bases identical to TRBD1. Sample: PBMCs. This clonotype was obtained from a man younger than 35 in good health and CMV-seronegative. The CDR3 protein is CAWSVLDTGARVFF. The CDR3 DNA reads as TGTGCCTGGAGTGTACTAGACACAGGGGCGAGGGTTTTCTTT.